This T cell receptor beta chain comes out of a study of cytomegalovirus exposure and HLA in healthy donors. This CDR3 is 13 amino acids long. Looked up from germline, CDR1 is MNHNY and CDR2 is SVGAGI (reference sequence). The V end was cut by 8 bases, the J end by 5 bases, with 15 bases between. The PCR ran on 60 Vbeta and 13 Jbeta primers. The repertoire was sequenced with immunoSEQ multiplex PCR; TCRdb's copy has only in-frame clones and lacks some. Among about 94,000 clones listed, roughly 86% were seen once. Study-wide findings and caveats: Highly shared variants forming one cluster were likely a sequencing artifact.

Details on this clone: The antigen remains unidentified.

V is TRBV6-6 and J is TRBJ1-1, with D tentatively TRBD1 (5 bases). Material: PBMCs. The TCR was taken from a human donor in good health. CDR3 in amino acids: CASHQGESTEAFF. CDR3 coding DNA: TGTGCCAGCCATCAGGGCGAGTCGACTGAAGCTTTCTTT.